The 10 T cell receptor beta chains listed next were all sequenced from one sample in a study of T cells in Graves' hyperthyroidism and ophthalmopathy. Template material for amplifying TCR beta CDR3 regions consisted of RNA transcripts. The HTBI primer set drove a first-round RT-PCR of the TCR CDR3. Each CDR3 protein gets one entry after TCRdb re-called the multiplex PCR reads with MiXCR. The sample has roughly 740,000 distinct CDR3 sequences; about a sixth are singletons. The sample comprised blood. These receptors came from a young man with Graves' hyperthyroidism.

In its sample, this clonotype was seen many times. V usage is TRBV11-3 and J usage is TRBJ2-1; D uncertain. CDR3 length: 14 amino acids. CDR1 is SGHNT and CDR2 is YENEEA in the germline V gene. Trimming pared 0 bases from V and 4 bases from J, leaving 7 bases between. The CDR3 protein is CASSLDDRYNEQFF. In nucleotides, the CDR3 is TGTGCCAGCAGCTTAGATGACCGGTACAATGAGCAGTTCTTC.

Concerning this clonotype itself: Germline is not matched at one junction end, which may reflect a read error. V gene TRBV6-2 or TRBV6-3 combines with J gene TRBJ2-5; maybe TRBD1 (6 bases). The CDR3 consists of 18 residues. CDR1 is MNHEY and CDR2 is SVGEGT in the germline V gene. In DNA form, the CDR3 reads TGTGCCAGCAGTTACGAACATGTCAGGGGATTGTACCAAGAGGCCCAGTACTTC. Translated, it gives CASSYEHVRGLYQEAQYF.

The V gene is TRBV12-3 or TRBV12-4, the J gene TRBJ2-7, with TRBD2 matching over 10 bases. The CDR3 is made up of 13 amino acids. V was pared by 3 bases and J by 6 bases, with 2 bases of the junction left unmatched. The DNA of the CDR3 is TGTGCCAGCAGTTTCCTAGCGGGGGCCGAGCAGTACTTC. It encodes CASSFLAGAEQYF.

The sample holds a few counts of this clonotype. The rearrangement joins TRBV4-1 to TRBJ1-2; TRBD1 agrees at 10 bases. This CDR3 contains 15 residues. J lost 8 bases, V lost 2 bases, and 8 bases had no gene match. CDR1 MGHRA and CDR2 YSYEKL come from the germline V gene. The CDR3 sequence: CASSQPRQGAEGYTF. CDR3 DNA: TGCGCCAGCAGCCAACCCCGACAGGGGGCGGAAGGCTACACCTTC.

CDR3 bases: TGTGCCAGCAGCTTAGGGGGACAGGTCAATCAGCCCCAGCATTTT. Translation gives CASSLGGQVNQPQHF. The genes are TRBV7-8 and TRBJ1-5; TRBD1 matches at 8 bases. From germline, CDR1 is SGHVS and CDR2 FQNEAQ. With V trimmed by 1 base and J by 3 bases, 2 bases remained unmatched. CDR3 length: 15 residues. The complete variable domain, with remaining parts taken from reference TRBV7-8 and TRBJ1-5, reads GAGVSQSPRYKVAKRGQDVALRCDPISGHVSLFWYQQALGQGPEFLTYFQNEAQLDKSGLPSDRFFAERPEGSVSTLKIQRTQQEDSAVYLCASSLGGQVNQPQHFGDGTRLSIL.

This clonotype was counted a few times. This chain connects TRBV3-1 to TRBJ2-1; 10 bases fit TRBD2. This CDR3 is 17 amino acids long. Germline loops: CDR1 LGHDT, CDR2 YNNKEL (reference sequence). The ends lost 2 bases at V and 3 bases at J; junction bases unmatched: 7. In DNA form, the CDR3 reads TGTGCCAGCAGCCAACTTAGCGGGAGGCCCCACTACAATGAGCAGTTCTTC. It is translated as CASSQLSGRPHYNEQFF.

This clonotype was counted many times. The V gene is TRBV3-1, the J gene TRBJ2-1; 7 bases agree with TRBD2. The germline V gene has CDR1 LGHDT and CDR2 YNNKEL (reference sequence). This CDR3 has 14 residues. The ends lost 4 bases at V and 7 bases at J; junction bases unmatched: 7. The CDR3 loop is CASSRWTRGNEQFF. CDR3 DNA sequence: TGTGCCAGCAGCCGGTGGACTAGGGGTAATGAGCAGTTCTTC.

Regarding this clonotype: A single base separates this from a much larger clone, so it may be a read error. This chain's CDR3 is CASNLDSLFPYNEQFF. The CDR3 DNA reads as TGTGCCAGCAACCTGGACAGCCTCTTCCCCTACAATGAGCAGTTCTTC. V usage is TRBV12-3 or TRBV12-4 and J usage is TRBJ2-1; D perhaps matches TRBD1 (6 bases). V was cut by 7 bases and J by 2 bases, with 18 bases left in between. There are 16 residues in the CDR3.

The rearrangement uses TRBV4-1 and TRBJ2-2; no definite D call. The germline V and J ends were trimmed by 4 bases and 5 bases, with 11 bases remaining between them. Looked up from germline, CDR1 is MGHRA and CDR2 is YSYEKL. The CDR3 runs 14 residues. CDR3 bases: TGCGCCAGCAGCCTCAGGAGTATGACCGGGGAGCTGTTTTTT. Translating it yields CASSLRSMTGELFF.

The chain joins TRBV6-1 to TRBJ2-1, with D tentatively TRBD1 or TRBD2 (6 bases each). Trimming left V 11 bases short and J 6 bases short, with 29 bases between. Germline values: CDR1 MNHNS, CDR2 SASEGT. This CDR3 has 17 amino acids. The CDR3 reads CAVGQLGEVLSSNEQFF. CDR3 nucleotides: TGTGCCGTAGGACAGTTGGGGGAGGTTCTATCTTCCAATGAGCAGTTCTTC.